The 32 T cell receptor beta chains below all came from one sample that was sequenced in a study of CD8 T cells in Susac syndrome. With random hexamers, reverse transcription was performed on about 0.5 to 1 ug of RNA. TCRdb independently ran MiXCR on the immunoSEQ multiplex PCR reads; one entry per CDR3 protein. The table records some 200,000 distinct CDR3 sequences, 92% of them present only once. Sequencing input: CD8+ T cells from PBMCs. The origin of the receptors is a human donor with multiple sclerosis.

The V gene is TRBV6-5, the J gene TRBJ1-2; D gene uncertain. Germline V gene lookup returns CDR1 MNHEY and CDR2 SVGAGI. The CDR3 consists of 13 residues. The V end was cut by 0 bases, the J end by 12 bases, with 14 bases between. The CDR3: CASSYSSGSGHTF. The CDR3 coding sequence is TGTGCCAGCAGTTACTCGTCCGGAAGCGGCCACACCTTC.

The rearrangement joins TRBV6-5 to TRBJ2-5; 10 nucleotides agree with TRBD2. From germline, CDR1 is MNHEY and CDR2 SVGAGI. The CDR3 is 16 amino acids. The J segment lost 5 bases and the V segment lost 1 base, leaving 7 bases of the junction unmatched. The CDR3 DNA sequence: TGTGCCAGCAGTTACTGGAGCGGGGGGGCCGGGGAGACCCAGTACTTC. Its translation: CASSYWSGGAGETQYF.

This chain uses TRBV4-3 with TRBJ2-3; D remains unclear. CDR1 is LGHNA, CDR2 YSLEER, per germline. The CDR3 runs to 15 residues. Trimming left V 1 base short and J 4 bases short, with 12 bases between. CDR3 coding DNA: TGCGCCAGCAGCCAAGCGCGAACGGCGGCAGATACGCAGTATTTT. As protein: CASSQARTAADTQYF.

This sequence joins TRBV19 and TRBJ1-1, with 9 nucleotides matching TRBD1. The V and J ends lost 6 bases and 7 bases, in that order; junction bases with no gene match: 12. Germline V CDR1 and CDR2: LNHDA, SQIVND (reference sequence). CDR3 length: 15 amino acids. CDR3 DNA sequence: TGTGCCAGTAGATCTACCGGGACAGGGATGGATGAAGCTTTCTTT. It encodes CASRSTGTGMDEAFF.

The rearrangement uses TRBV20-1 and TRBJ2-7; 14 nucleotides align to TRBD2. CDR3 length: 15 amino acids. The ends lost 2 bases at V and 5 bases at J; junction bases unmatched: 5. Per germline, CDR1 DFQATT and CDR2 SNEGSKA (reference sequence). DNA for the CDR3: TGCAGTGCTAGATCCGGGACTAGCGGGAGTAACGAGCAGTACTTC. Its translation: CSARSGTSGSNEQYF.

This chain connects TRBV4-2 to TRBJ2-3; 8 nucleotides align to TRBD2. The germline V gene has CDR1 LGHNA and CDR2 YNFKEQ. The CDR3 is 16 amino acids. After removal of 0 bases from V and 2 bases from J, the junction contained 4 bases not matched to a gene. CDR3 nucleotides: TGTGCCAGCAGCCAAGAGCGGGGGGCCTTCACAGATACGCAGTATTTT. Residues: CASSQERGAFTDTQYF.

V usage is TRBV27 and J usage is TRBJ1-5; TRBD1 might be the D (5 bases). The ends were cut back, 6 bases at V and 4 bases at J, with 16 bases in the middle. CDR3 size: 15 residues. Germline V CDR1 and CDR2: MNHEY, SMNVEV (reference sequence). CDR3 sequence reads: CASSPAGRANQPQHF. CDR3 nucleotides: TGTGCCAGCAGCCCCGCAGGGAGGGCGAATCAGCCCCAGCATTTT.

The chain has TRBV20-1 and TRBJ2-7; D not certain. V was trimmed by 7 bases and J by 0 bases, leaving 13 bases between them. Germline V gene lookup returns CDR1 DFQATT and CDR2 SNEGSKA (reference sequence). This CDR3 comprises 13 residues. The CDR3 is CSVDMPDSYEQYF. CDR3 nucleotides: TGCAGTGTAGACATGCCCGACTCCTACGAGCAGTACTTC.

The CDR3: CASSSGPGLTGELFF. The CDR3 nucleotides are TGTGCCAGCAGCTCCGGGCCTGGGCTCACCGGGGAGCTGTTTTTT. J is TRBJ2-2 and V is TRBV7-9; D call uncertain. Germline-derived CDR1 and CDR2 are SEHNR and FQNEAQ (reference sequence). V lost 4 bases, J lost 4 bases, and 13 bases lay in between. The CDR3 extends over 15 amino acids.

The chain is built from TRBV30 and TRBJ2-3; the match to TRBD2 covers 9 bases. Germline V gives CDR1 GTSNPN, CDR2 SVGIG (reference sequence). V lost 0 bases to trimming and J lost 4 bases; unmatched junction nucleotides: 8. The CDR3 is 16 amino acids. CDR3 protein: CAWSVGLAGNSDTQYF. In nucleotides, the CDR3 is TGTGCCTGGAGTGTTGGGCTAGCGGGGAACTCAGATACGCAGTATTTT.

This chain uses TRBV29-1 with TRBJ1-3; no reliable D call. The CDR3 consists of 11 residues. Per the germline V gene, CDR1 is SQVTM and CDR2 is ANQGSEA. The V and J ends lost 7 bases and 4 bases respectively, with 8 bases between them. The CDR3 DNA sequence: TGCAGCGGGAAGGACGGAAACACCATATATTTT. Amino acids: CSGKDGNTIYF. The full variable domain, completed using reference TRBV29-1 and TRBJ1-3, is SAVISQKPSRDICQRGTSLTIQCQVDSQVTMMFWYRQQPGQSLTLIATANQGSEATYESGFVIDKFPISRPNLTFSTLTVSNMSPEDSSIYLCSGKDGNTIYFGEGSWLTVV.

This clonotype was recorded once. The genes are TRBV12-3 or TRBV12-4 and TRBJ2-7, with D perhaps being TRBD1 or TRBD2 (5 bases each). This CDR3 region has 14 residues. Trimming removed 1 base from V and 6 bases from J, with 13 bases in between. The CDR3 DNA is TGTGCCAGCAGTTTAGGGGGGAACGGGGTCGAGCAGTACTTC. This translates into CASSLGGNGVEQYF.

V and J are TRBV14 and TRBJ1-6; D is uncertain. V shed 4 bases and J shed 7 bases, with 11 bases lying between them. This CDR3 has 14 residues. The germline V gene encodes CDR1 SGHDN and CDR2 FVKESK. The DNA for the CDR3 is TGTGCCAGCAGCCTGATTTTGTCAAATTCACCCCTCCACTTT. This translates into CASSLILSNSPLHF.

The chain uses TRBV7-9 and TRBJ2-1; 7 bases match TRBD2. The CDR3 extends over 17 amino acids. V dropped 0 bases and J dropped 0; count of bases not matched to a gene: 5. The germline V gene has CDR1 SEHNR and CDR2 FQNEAQ (reference sequence). The CDR3 bases are TGTGCCAGCAGCTTAGCCGGGGAGGGAGTCTCCTACAATGAGCAGTTCTTC. This gives the protein CASSLAGEGVSYNEQFF.

The chain carries TRBV5-6 and TRBJ2-1; TRBD2 matches 14 bases. The CDR3 consists of 16 residues. Trimming removed 3 bases from V and 3 bases from J; junction bases left unmatched: 2. Germline assignment: CDR1 SGHDT and CDR2 YYEEEE. CDR3 in DNA: TGTGCCAGCAGCTGGGGACTAGCGGGGGTCTACAATGAGCAGTTCTTC. This codes for CASSWGLAGVYNEQFF.

A remark on this clonotype: No conserved phenylalanine or tryptophan ends this CDR3, so it is likely a read error. This rearrangement joins TRBV5-1 to TRBJ2-1; D gene unclear. This CDR3 spans 19 amino acids. V was shortened by 4 bases and J by 0 bases, with 23 bases between the two germline ends. Germline lookup yields CDR1 SGHRS and CDR2 YFSETQ. CDR3 sequence: CASSPATIIEDHSYNEQFV. The CDR3 bases are TGCGCCAGCAGCCCTGCTACTATCATAGAAGATCACTCCTACAATGAGCAGTTCGTC.

This clonotype occurred once. The chain combines TRBV20-1 with TRBJ2-7; 9 bases fit TRBD1. V trimming: 8 bases; J trimming: 5 bases; junction bases outside the gene matches: 10. The length of the CDR3 is 13 residues. CDR1 and CDR2 from the germline V gene are DFQATT and SNEGSKA (reference sequence). CDR3 nucleotides: TGCAGTACCCGGACAGGGGAAACCCACGAGCAGTACTTC. Translating gives CSTRTGETHEQYF.

The rearrangement links TRBV4-3 to TRBJ2-7, with 9 bases fitting TRBD2. The CDR3 totals 14 residues. V shed 3 bases, J shed 5 bases, and the junction held 5 bases outside the gene matches. Germline-derived CDR1 and CDR2 are LGHNA and YSLEER. CDR3 coding DNA: TGCGCCAGCAGCCACGGTCTAGCGGGAAACGAGCAGTACTTC. It specifies CASSHGLAGNEQYF.

J is TRBJ2-3 and V is TRBV5-6, with D possibly matching TRBD2 (6 bases). The V end was cut by 3 bases, the J end by 0 bases, with 11 bases between. Germline lookup yields CDR1 SGHDT and CDR2 YYEEEE. CDR3 size: 15 residues. For the CDR3, the DNA is TGTGCCAGCAGCTCAACCGCGGGGAGCACAGATACGCAGTATTTT. This codes for CASSSTAGSTDTQYF.

This chain uses TRBV11-1 with TRBJ2-1, with D uncertain. V dropped 5 bases and J dropped 6 bases, with 8 bases sitting between them. The V gene's germline CDR1 is SGHAT and CDR2 FQDESV (reference sequence). The CDR3 extends over 12 amino acids. The CDR3 here is CASSVTRNEQFF. The CDR3, as DNA: TGTGCCAGCAGCGTCACCCGCAATGAGCAGTTCTTC.

This sequence joins TRBV5-6 and TRBJ2-1; D ambiguous. CDR1 and CDR2 from the germline V gene are SGHDT and YYEEEE. This CDR3 has 15 amino acids. The V and J ends lost 0 bases and 0 bases respectively, with 7 bases between them. CDR3 sequence: CASSLGVRSYNEQFF. CDR3 bases: TGTGCCAGCAGCTTGGGGGTTCGCTCCTACAATGAGCAGTTCTTC.

As concerns this clonotype: At one of its ends the junction is not consistent with the germline gene, which may arise from a read error. The chain has TRBV29-1 and TRBJ1-2; D gene uncertain. CDR3 length: 11 amino acids. The V gene's germline CDR1 is SQVTM and CDR2 ANQGSEA. CDR3 loop: CSVGAGYGCTF. In DNA form, the CDR3 reads TGCAGCGTTGGGGCAGGCTATGGCTGCACCTTC.

V gene TRBV5-4 combines with J gene TRBJ1-6; 8 bases are a match to TRBD1. V was clipped by 2 bases and J by 8 bases; unmatched bases: 3. This CDR3 is built from 14 residues. Germline CDR1 and CDR2: SGHNT and YYREEE (reference sequence). This CDR3 reads CASSLMTGDSPLHF. The DNA for the CDR3 is TGTGCCAGCAGCTTAATGACAGGGGATTCACCCCTCCACTTT.

The chain couples TRBV5-6 to TRBJ2-7, with unresolved D. CDR1 is SGHDT, CDR2 YYEEEE, per germline. There are 12 residues in the CDR3. Between the trimmed V and J ends, which lost 1 base and 6 bases, there was a span of 8 bases. The CDR3 spells CASSLPESEQYF. The CDR3 DNA reads as TGTGCCAGCAGCTTGCCGGAGAGCGAGCAGTACTTC.

The rearrangement joins TRBV20-1 to TRBJ2-7; TRBD2 is a possible D gene (6 bases). V was pared by 6 bases and J by 2 bases, with 20 bases between. CDR1 is DFQATT and CDR2 is SNEGSKA in the germline V gene (reference sequence). The CDR3 totals 15 residues. The chain's CDR3 is CSALDRDSITYEQYF. DNA for the CDR3: TGCAGTGCACTTGACCGGGACTCCATCACCTACGAGCAGTACTTC.

The V and J genes are TRBV6-5 and TRBJ1-4; a weak D match, TRBD1 (5 bases). V lost 1 base, J lost 8 bases, and 29 bases lay in between. The germline V gene has CDR1 MNHEY and CDR2 SVGAGI. CDR3 size: 20 residues. The CDR3 reads CASSYLAPGINRGQEEKLFF. For the CDR3, the DNA is TGTGCCAGCAGTTACTTAGCCCCTGGGATTAACCGGGGCCAAGAGGAAAAACTGTTTTTT.

This CDR3 is CASSQRGGLAGAGELFF. In nucleotides, the CDR3 is TGTGCCAGCAGCCAAAGAGGGGGGCTAGCGGGGGCCGGGGAGCTGTTTTTT. The chain joins TRBV3-1 to TRBJ2-2, with 10 bases that match TRBD2. Germline CDR1 and CDR2: LGHDT and YNNKEL (reference sequence). V was pared by 2 bases and J by 6 bases, with 9 bases of the junction left unmatched. The CDR3 totals 17 residues. Full variable domain (outside the CDR3, taken from reference TRBV3-1 and TRBJ2-2): DTAVSQTPKYLVTQMGNDKSIKCEQNLGHDTMYWYKQDSKKFLKIMFSYNNKELIINETVPNRFSPKSPDKAHLNLHINSLELGDSAVYFCASSQRGGLAGAGELFFGEGSRLTVL.

This clonotype was seen only a few times. The rearrangement links TRBV7-9 to TRBJ1-2; maybe TRBD1 (5 bases). The CDR3 runs 12 residues. The germline V and J ends were trimmed by 5 bases and 6 bases, with 10 bases remaining between them. Germline V CDR1 and CDR2: SEHNR, FQNEAQ (reference sequence). The CDR3 sequence is CASSARGHGYTF. The CDR3 DNA follows: TGTGCCAGCAGCGCGAGGGGCCATGGCTACACCTTC.

The chain recombines TRBV25-1 with TRBJ2-1; TRBD2 matches 15 bases. Unmatched junction bases numbered 7, after V lost 1 base and J lost 0 bases. The CDR3 runs to 20 residues. CDR1 is MGHDK, CDR2 SYGVNS, per germline. CDR3 coding DNA: TGTGCCAGCAGTGAATCCAGGACTAGCGGGAGGGGATTCTCCTACAATGAGCAGTTCTTC. Translated, it gives CASSESRTSGRGFSYNEQFF.

This clonotype was seen only once. V gene TRBV30 combines with J gene TRBJ1-1, with D unresolved. The CDR3 is made up of 13 amino acids. The V and J ends lost 0 bases and 5 bases respectively, with 10 bases between them. Germline V gene data show CDR1 as GTSNPN and CDR2 as SVGIG (reference sequence). CDR3 loop: CAWSVRGRTEAFF. CDR3 bases: TGTGCCTGGAGTGTCCGTGGGCGGACTGAAGCTTTCTTT.

The chain uses TRBV6-5 and TRBJ2-7; D is unclear. CDR3 length equals 14 residues. The germline V gene encodes CDR1 MNHEY and CDR2 SVGAGI. V lost 4 bases, J lost 0 bases, and 10 bases lay in between. The CDR3 sequence is CASSSDLASYEQYF. DNA of the CDR3: TGTGCCAGCAGTTCCGACCTGGCCTCCTACGAGCAGTACTTC.

V is TRBV5-1 and J is TRBJ2-7, with D possibly matching TRBD1 (5 bases). Per germline, CDR1 SGHRS and CDR2 YFSETQ. V shed 4 bases and J shed 5 bases, with 10 bases lying between them. The CDR3 runs to 12 residues. CDR3 sequence (DNA): TGCGCCAGCAGCACAGACAGTGACGAGCAGTACTTC. Its translation: CASSTDSDEQYF.